The clone carrying this T cell receptor beta chain occurred a few times. Its antigen is not known. MiXCR was run by TCRdb on the reads, yielding one entry per CDR3 protein. The sample lists roughly 9,000 distinct CDR3 sequences, 16% occurring once. The data stem from a study of liver allograft versus peripheral blood T cells. The overall study: Recipients' peripheral blood supplied the T cell receptor repertoires against which those in transplanted livers were compared. General study points: There were reportedly differences between T cell receptor repertoires inside liver allografts and those in peripheral blood.

This CDR3 contains 14 residues. Trimming shortened V by 2 bases and J by 3 bases, and 11 bases separated the two germline ends. CDR1 and CDR2 from the germline V gene are SGHAT and FQNNGV. This chain uses TRBV11-2 with TRBJ2-7; unclear D gene. The source is a human patient who had a liver transplant. Certain T cells may be donor cells from the graft. The CDR3: CASSLRRINYEQYF. The CDR3 DNA sequence: TGTGCCAGCAGCTTAAGAAGGATTAACTACGAGCAGTACTTC.